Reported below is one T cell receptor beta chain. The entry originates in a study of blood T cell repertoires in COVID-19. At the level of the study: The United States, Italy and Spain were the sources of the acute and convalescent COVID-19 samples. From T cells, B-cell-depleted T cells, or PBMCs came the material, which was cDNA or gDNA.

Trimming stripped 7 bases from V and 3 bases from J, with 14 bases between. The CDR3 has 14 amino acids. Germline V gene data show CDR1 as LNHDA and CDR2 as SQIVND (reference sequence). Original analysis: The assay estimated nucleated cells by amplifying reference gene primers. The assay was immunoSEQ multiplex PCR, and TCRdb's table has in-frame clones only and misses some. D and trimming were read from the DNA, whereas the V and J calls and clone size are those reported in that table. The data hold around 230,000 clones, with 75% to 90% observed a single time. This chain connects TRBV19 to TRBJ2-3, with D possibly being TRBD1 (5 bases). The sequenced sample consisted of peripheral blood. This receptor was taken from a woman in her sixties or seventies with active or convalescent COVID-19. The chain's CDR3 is CASKEQGFTDTQYF. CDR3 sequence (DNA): TGTGCCAGTAAAGAGCAGGGCTTTACAGATACGCAGTATTTT.